The 25 T cell receptor beta chains below come from one sample, sequenced in a study of shared clonotypes between healthy human individuals. Sequencing used immunoSEQ multiplex PCR; TCRdb keeps in-frame clones, though not all of them. The sample includes over a million clones, around 82% of them seen just once. Sequences were obtained from memory CD4+ T cells from PBMCs. The subset: CD45RA-negative fraction. These receptor sequences come from a man younger than 30 in good health. Some clones in this sample may be carry-over from other donors' samples.

J is TRBJ1-2 and V is TRBV10-3; 7 bases agree with TRBD1. The V gene end was trimmed by 5 bases and the J gene end by 2 bases; junction bases not matched to a gene: 8. The germline gives CDR1 ENHRY, CDR2 SYGVKD. The CDR3 totals 15 residues. The CDR3 loop is CAISLSDRANYGYTF. CDR3 DNA sequence: TGTGCCATCAGTCTGAGCGACAGGGCGAACTATGGCTACACCTTC.

V and J are TRBV15 and TRBJ2-3; the D is unclear. Germline assignment: CDR1 LNHNV and CDR2 YYDKDF (reference sequence). This CDR3 is 13 amino acids long. V shed 1 base and J shed 1 base, with 3 bases lying between them. In DNA, the CDR3 is TGTGCCACCAGCAGAGGCCGCACAGATACGCAGTATTTT. This codes for CATSRGRTDTQYF.

For the CDR3, the DNA is TGTGCCAGCAGCTTAGAGTGGGACAGCTACGAGCAGTACTTC. This translates into CASSLEWDSYEQYF. V usage is TRBV7-2 and J usage is TRBJ2-7, with TRBD1 matching over 7 bases. Trimming removed 1 base from V and 3 bases from J; junction bases left unmatched: 3. The length of the CDR3 is 14 residues. CDR1 and CDR2 (germline): SGHTA, FQGNSA.

With respect to this clone: Other DNA sequences from this sample encode an identical CDR3 as well. The chain combines TRBV18 with TRBJ1-2; D may be TRBD1 (5 bases). Germline CDR1 and CDR2: KGHSH and LQKENI. V was shortened by 0 bases and J by 4 bases, with 6 bases between the two germline ends. The CDR3 contains 13 residues. CDR3 DNA: TGTGCCAGCTCACCACCAGGGGCCTATGGCTACACCTTC. Translated, it gives CASSPPGAYGYTF. Full variable domain (missing parts from reference TRBV18 and TRBJ1-2): NAGVMQNPRHLVRRRGQEARLRCSPMKGHSHVYWYRQLPEEGLKFMVYLQKENIIDESGMPKERFSAEFPKEGPSILRIQQVVRGDSAAYFCASSPPGAYGYTFGSGTRLTVV.

The count of this clone is one. The chain couples TRBV28 to TRBJ1-2, with D perhaps matching TRBD1 (6 bases). The germline gives CDR1 MDHEN, CDR2 SYDVKM. CDR3 size: 12 residues. With 7 bases removed from V and 8 bases from J, the gap between germline ends came to 14 bases. Written as DNA, the CDR3 is TGTGCCAGCAATCTGGGGGCGCGAGGCTACACCTTC. It codes for CASNLGARGYTF.

Turning to this clone: Relative to the germline gene, one junction end is altered; a read error may explain this. J is TRBJ2-7 and V is TRBV6-5; TRBD2 agrees at 9 bases. The germline CDR1 and CDR2 sequences are MNHEY and SVGAGI. The CDR3 runs to 15 residues. In nucleotides, the CDR3 is TGTGCCATCAGTGCGGGGGGGGCCCTCTCCTACGAGCAGTACTTC. Translation: CAISAGGALSYEQYF.

This chain joins TRBV29-1 and TRBJ2-3; perhaps TRBD2 as D (5 bases). V was cut by 6 bases and J by 0 bases, with 7 bases left in between. Per germline, CDR1 SQVTM and CDR2 ANQGSEA. This CDR3 spans 12 amino acids. CDR3 nucleotide sequence: TGCAGCGTGGGAGTGAGCACAGATACGCAGTATTTT. This gives the protein CSVGVSTDTQYF.

The chain is built from TRBV10-1 and TRBJ2-5; perhaps TRBD1 as D (6 bases). CDR3 size: 15 residues. With 1 base removed from V and 5 bases from J, the gap between germline ends came to 14 bases. Germline assignment: CDR1 WNHNN and CDR2 SYGVQD (reference sequence). CDR3 amino acids: CASSEFQGPVETQYF. CDR3 nucleotide sequence: TGCGCCAGCAGTGAGTTCCAGGGGCCTGTGGAGACCCAGTACTTC.

V gene TRBV5-6 combines with J gene TRBJ1-2; D is uncertain. The CDR3 loop spans 14 amino acids. V lost 0 bases, J lost 2 bases, and 8 bases lay in between. Germline V gene sequence: CDR1 SGHDT, CDR2 YYEEEE. The CDR3 DNA sequence: TGTGCCAGCAGCTTGGGGGGAGGAAACTATGGCTACACCTTC. Translating it yields CASSLGGGNYGYTF.

This chain joins TRBV19 and TRBJ2-7, with 10 bases matching TRBD1. The V and J ends lost 5 bases and 3 bases, in that order; junction bases with no gene match: 7. The CDR3 sequence is 15 residues long. Per the germline V gene, CDR1 is LNHDA and CDR2 is SQIVND (reference sequence). The CDR3 DNA reads as TGTGCCAGTAGTCGCCCGGGACAGGGGATCTACGAGCAGTACTTC. It yields the protein CASSRPGQGIYEQYF.

The chain links TRBV2 to TRBJ2-7, with D unresolved. V shed 4 bases and J shed 2 bases, with 9 bases lying between them. Germline lookup yields CDR1 SNHLY and CDR2 FYNNEI. The CDR3 has 13 residues. The CDR3 reads CASSAEATYEQYF. As DNA, the CDR3 is TGTGCCAGCAGTGCCGAGGCCACCTACGAGCAGTACTTC.

This chain links TRBV6-5 with TRBJ2-3; D is unresolved. From germline, CDR1 is MNHEY and CDR2 SVGAGI. The CDR3 consists of 13 residues. V lost 2 bases and J lost 2, with 5 bases in between. The CDR3 loop is CASSYAFTDTQYF. CDR3 DNA sequence: TGTGCCAGCAGTTACGCGTTCACAGATACGCAGTATTTT.

This rearrangement joins TRBV6-1 to TRBJ2-1, with TRBD1 identical over 7 bases. The trim removed 6 bases at V and 11 bases at J, leaving 16 bases unmatched. Germline loops: CDR1 MNHNS, CDR2 SASEGT. The CDR3 consists of 15 residues. The CDR3 here is CASRKLLDRPSQQFF. CDR3 in DNA: TGTGCCAGCAGAAAACTCCTGGACAGGCCCTCGCAGCAGTTCTTC.

This clone turned up a few times. The chain combines TRBV27 with TRBJ1-2, with D possibly matching TRBD1 (5 bases). There are 16 residues in the CDR3. Trimming took off 0 bases at V and 5 bases at J, with 16 bases between the two ends. Germline assignment: CDR1 MNHEY and CDR2 SMNVEV (reference sequence). CDR3 region: CASSLSMVGTRYGYTF. In DNA form, the CDR3 reads TGTGCCAGCAGTTTATCGATGGTGGGGACTAGGTATGGCTACACCTTC.

J is TRBJ1-1 and V is TRBV7-2; 7 bases are a match to TRBD1. The J segment lost 7 bases and the V segment lost 1 base, leaving 3 bases of the junction unmatched. The CDR3 has 13 amino acids. CDR1 and CDR2 from the germline V gene are SGHTA and FQGNSA. The CDR3 reads CASSLGGGSEAFF. CDR3 in DNA: TGTGCCAGCAGCTTAGGAGGGGGCAGTGAAGCTTTCTTT.

This chain connects TRBV4-1 to TRBJ1-1, with 7 bases identical to TRBD1. Germline V lookup: CDR1 MGHRA, CDR2 YSYEKL. V gave up 4 bases and J gave up 2 bases; unmatched junction bases: 10. The CDR3 spans 16 residues. CDR3 amino acids: CASSLILGTANTEAFF. The CDR3 DNA reads TGCGCCAGCAGCCTCATACTCGGGACAGCAAACACTGAAGCTTTCTTT.

The chain employs TRBV11-2 and TRBJ1-1; no definite D call. V was clipped by 5 bases and J by 4 bases, with 17 bases between them. CDR1 is SGHAT and CDR2 is FQNNGV in the germline V gene. CDR3 length: 15 residues. The CDR3 DNA is TGTGCCAGCAGCAAAAGGGCCCACCCCGGCACTGAAGCTTTCTTT. Protein product: CASSKRAHPGTEAFF.

The rearrangement uses TRBV5-1 and TRBJ2-1, with unresolved D. The CDR3 extends over 14 amino acids. Deletions cut 4 bases from V and 2 bases from J, with 10 bases between. CDR1 and CDR2 from the germline V gene are SGHRS and YFSETQ. This chain's CDR3 is CASSLDLTYNEQFF. In DNA, the CDR3 is TGCGCCAGCAGCCTCGACTTAACCTACAATGAGCAGTTCTTC. Combining the CDR3 with reference TRBV5-1 and TRBJ2-1 gives the whole variable domain KAGVTQTPRYLIKTRGQQVTLSCSPISGHRSVSWYQQTPGQGLQFLFEYFSETQRNKGNFPGRFSGRQFSNSRSEMNVSTLELGDSALYLCASSLDLTYNEQFFGPGTRLTVL.

In the case of this clone: This may be a read error, as it is one base from a much larger clone. The gene calls are TRBV30 and TRBJ2-7; D is possibly TRBD2 (6 bases). Germline loops: CDR1 GTSNPN, CDR2 SVGIG (reference sequence). The CDR3 covers 13 residues. This CDR3 is CAWSVLALGEQCF. The CDR3 nucleotides are TGTGCCTGGAGTGTACTAGCCCTGGGCGAGCAGTGCTTC.

This chain joins TRBV4-3 and TRBJ2-4; D is undetermined. Germline V CDR1 and CDR2: LGHNA, YSLEER. V lost 0 bases to trimming and J lost 6 bases, with 6 bases between them. The CDR3 has 13 residues. Here the CDR3 reads CASSQDRANIQYF. In DNA form, the CDR3 reads TGCGCCAGCAGCCAAGATCGGGCAAACATTCAGTACTTC.

CDR3 coding DNA: TGTGCCAGCAGCCCCCACGCTAGCGCGGATACGCAGTATTTT. Translation: CASSPHASADTQYF. The gene calls are TRBV7-3 and TRBJ2-3; D may be TRBD2 (6 bases). The CDR3 extends over 14 amino acids. Germline V gives CDR1 SGHTA, CDR2 FQGTGA. V lost 5 bases and J lost 6, with 15 bases in between.

The V gene is TRBV10-1, the J gene TRBJ1-1; possible D gene TRBD1, 5 bases. Germline CDR1 WNHNN, CDR2 SYGVQD (reference sequence). The CDR3 length is 14 residues. Deletions cut 4 bases from V and 0 bases from J, with 9 bases between. Here the CDR3 DNA reads TGCGCCAGCAGTGGGGGGAACATGAACACTGAAGCTTTCTTT. It is translated as CASSGGNMNTEAFF.

This clone was recorded at least ten times. The chain carries TRBV9 and TRBJ2-3; TRBD2 matches 10 bases. The CDR3 has 17 amino acids. Trimming at V came to 3 bases and at J to 6 bases, leaving 13 bases not matched to a gene. CDR1 and CDR2 from the germline V gene are SGDLS and YYNGEE. CDR3 residues: CASSARSSGRAGDTQYF. The CDR3 bases are TGTGCCAGCAGCGCTCGCTCAAGCGGGAGGGCCGGGGATACGCAGTATTTT.

The chain couples TRBV19 to TRBJ1-5, with TRBD1 identical over 8 bases. The CDR3 is 18 amino acids. The V gene's germline CDR1 is LNHDA and CDR2 SQIVND (reference sequence). V shed 3 bases, J shed 3 bases, and the junction held 13 bases outside the gene matches. This chain's CDR3 is CASSIAYYRGGPNQPQHF. The CDR3 region has the DNA TGTGCCAGTAGTATCGCCTATTACAGGGGGGGACCCAATCAGCCCCAGCATTTT.

In the case of this clone: The same CDR3 arises from other DNA sequences in this sample as well. The chain uses TRBV13 and TRBJ1-2, with D possibly TRBD1 on 5 matching bases. Deletions cut 2 bases from V and 5 bases from J, with 9 bases between. Germline lookup yields CDR1 PRHDT and CDR2 FYEKMQ (reference sequence). The CDR3 spans 13 residues. This CDR3 is CASSLQGGYGYTF. In nucleotides, the CDR3 is TGTGCCAGCAGCTTACAGGGTGGGTATGGCTACACCTTC. Variable domain in full (rest from reference TRBV13 and TRBJ1-2): AAGVIQSPRHLIKEKRETATLKCYPIPRHDTVYWYQQGPGQDPQFLISFYEKMQSDKGSIPDRFSAQQFSDYHSELNMSSLELGDSALYFCASSLQGGYGYTFGSGTRLTVV.